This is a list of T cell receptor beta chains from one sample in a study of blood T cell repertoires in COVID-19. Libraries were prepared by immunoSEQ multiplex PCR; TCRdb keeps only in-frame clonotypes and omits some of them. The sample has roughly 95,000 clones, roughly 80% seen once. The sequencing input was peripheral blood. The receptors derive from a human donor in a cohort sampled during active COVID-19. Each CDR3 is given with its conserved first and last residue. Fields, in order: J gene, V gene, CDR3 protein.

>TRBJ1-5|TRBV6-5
CASSYSRSGNQPQHF
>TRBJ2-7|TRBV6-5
CASSPLAGGRYEQYF
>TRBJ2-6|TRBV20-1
CSASTGSGANVLTF
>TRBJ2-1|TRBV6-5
CASSPTSGKGNEQFF
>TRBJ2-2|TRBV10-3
CAISERPGTGTGELFF
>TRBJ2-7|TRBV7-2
CASSLAAATYEQYF
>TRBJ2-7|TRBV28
CATFEGGSGYEQYF
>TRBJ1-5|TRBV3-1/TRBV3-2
CASSHNPTGRSNQPQHF
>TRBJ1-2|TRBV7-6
CASSLDRDSSYGYTF
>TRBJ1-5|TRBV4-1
CASSQDGTGDYQPQHF
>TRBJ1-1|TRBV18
CASSPPGRQDTEAFF
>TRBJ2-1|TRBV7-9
CASSSLAGVRNEQFF
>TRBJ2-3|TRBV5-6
CASSTGLYTQYF
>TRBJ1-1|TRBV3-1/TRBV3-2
CASSQAMNTEAFF
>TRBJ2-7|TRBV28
CASSWAAQHKDRYF
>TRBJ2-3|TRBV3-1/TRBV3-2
CASSPYYGTGLADTQYF
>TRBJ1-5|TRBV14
CASSGGGSNQPQHF
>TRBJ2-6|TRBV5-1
CASSRAGDGANVLTF
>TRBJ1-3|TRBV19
CASSTSGTPGNTIYF
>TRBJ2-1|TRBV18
CASSQDRDNEQFF
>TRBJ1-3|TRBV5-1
CASSAGIPSGNTIYF
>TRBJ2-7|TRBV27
CASSRDKTYEQYF
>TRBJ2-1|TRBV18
CASSPLGVTSGRSHEQFF
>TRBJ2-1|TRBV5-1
CASSPTSGSYNEQFF
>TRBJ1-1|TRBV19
CASSTHRGNTEAFF
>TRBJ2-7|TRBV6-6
CASRRVGLADQQYF
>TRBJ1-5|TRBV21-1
CASNYNGTGGDQPQHF
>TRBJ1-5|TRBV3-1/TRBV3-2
CASSLPQGPNKYSNQPQHF
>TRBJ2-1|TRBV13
CASSSGTSGLSEQFF
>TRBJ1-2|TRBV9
CASSSRQGGKANYGYTF
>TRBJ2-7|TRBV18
CASSPSQGALREQYF
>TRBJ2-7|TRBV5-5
CASSLISSSYEQYF
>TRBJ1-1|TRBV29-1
CSVGNRLLNTEAFF
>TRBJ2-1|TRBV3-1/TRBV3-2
CASREEVKAGASYNEQFF
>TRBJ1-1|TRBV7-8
CASSLNSGGNTEAFF
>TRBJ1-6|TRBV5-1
CASSLASGQGSPLHF